These 3 T cell receptor beta chains were all obtained from the same sample, sequenced in a study of blood T cell repertoires in COVID-19. Profiling relied on immunoSEQ multiplex PCR, and the TCRdb table lists in-frame clones only, not all of them. The table has fewer than 300,000 clones, roughly nine tenths seen once. Material for sequencing was peripheral blood. The origin of the receptors is a woman aged 25-40 years with COVID-19, enrolled during active disease.

This clone appeared a single time. The junction differs from germline at one of its ends, possibly a read error. This chain uses TRBV6-5 with TRBJ2-7; TRBD2 matches at 15 bases. Per the germline V gene, CDR1 is MNHEY and CDR2 is SVGAGI. The CDR3 spans 15 residues. CDR3 DNA: TGTGCCAGCAATCCAGGGACTAGCGGGAGGTTTGATTCTCTCTTC. Its protein product is CASNPGTSGRFDSLF.

The rearrangement links TRBV5-1 to TRBJ2-7; D is perhaps TRBD2 (6 bases). Per germline, CDR1 SGHRS and CDR2 YFSETQ. The CDR3 runs to 15 residues. Trimming shortened V by 3 bases and J by 5 bases, and 18 bases separated the two germline ends. The CDR3 nucleotides are TGCGCCAGCAGCTGGGGGGTGACGGGGCAACACGAGCAGTACTTC. It yields the protein CASSWGVTGQHEQYF.

V is TRBV12-3 or TRBV12-4 and J is TRBJ2-7; TRBD1 aligns across 7 bases. CDR3 length: 13 amino acids. With 7 bases clipped from V and 6 bases from J, the junction kept 9 bases outside the gene matches. The CDR3 region is CASKHPGGIEQYF. The CDR3 nucleotides read TGTGCCAGCAAACACCCAGGGGGAATCGAGCAGTACTTC.